This T cell receptor (beta chain) was documented in a study of CD8+CD57+ T cells in acquired aplastic anemia. General study points: Researchers report that twenty-nine CD8+ CDR3 sequences appeared in both patients and controls.

CDR1 SQVTM and CDR2 ANQGSEA come from the germline V gene. This CDR3 has 14 residues. The V gene lost 5 bases and the J gene lost 5 bases, with 15 bases spanning the gap. With regard to this clonotype: Its antigen is still unknown.

Genomic DNA, serving as template, underwent TCR beta VDJ and CDR3 profiling. TCRdb recomputed calls from the reads with MiXCR, one row per CDR3 protein. The profile shows roughly 300,000 distinct CDR3 sequences, roughly half of them singletons. V is TRBV29-1 and J is TRBJ1-4, with a weak D call TRBD1 (5 bases). This clonotype was obtained from a human donor with severe aplastic anemia or a healthy control (not recorded which). Sequenced sample: sorted CD4+, CD8+, or CD8+CD57+ T cells (not recorded which) from PBMCs. The CDR3, as DNA: TGCAGCGTTTCGAGGACACTGGAAAATGAAAAACTGTTTTTT. This sequence encodes CSVSRTLENEKLFF.